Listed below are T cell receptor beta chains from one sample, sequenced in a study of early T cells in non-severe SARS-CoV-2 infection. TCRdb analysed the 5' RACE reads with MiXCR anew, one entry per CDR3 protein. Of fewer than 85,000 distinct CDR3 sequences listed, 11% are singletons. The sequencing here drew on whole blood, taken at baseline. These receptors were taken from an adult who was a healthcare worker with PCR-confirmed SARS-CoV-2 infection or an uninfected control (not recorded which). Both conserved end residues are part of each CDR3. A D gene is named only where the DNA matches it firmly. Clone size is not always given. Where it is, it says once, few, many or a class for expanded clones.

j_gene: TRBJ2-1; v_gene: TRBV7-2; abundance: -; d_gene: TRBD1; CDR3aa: CASSLVGTGAIDEQFF; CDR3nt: TGTGCCAGCAGCTTAGTCGGGACAGGGGCCATCGATGAGCAGTTCTTC
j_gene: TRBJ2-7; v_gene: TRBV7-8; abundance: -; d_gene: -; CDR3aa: CASSPRRLGYEQYF; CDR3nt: TGTGCCAGCAGCCCGCGTCGTTTGGGCTACGAGCAGTACTTC
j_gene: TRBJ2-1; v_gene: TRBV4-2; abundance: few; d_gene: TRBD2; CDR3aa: CASSQVAGTSAYNEQFF; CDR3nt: TGTGCCAGCAGCCAAGTCGCCGGGACTAGCGCCTACAATGAGCAGTTCTTC
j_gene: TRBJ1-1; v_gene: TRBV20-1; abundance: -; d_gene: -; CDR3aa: CSAQPRGLEAFF; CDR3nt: TGCAGTGCTCAACCTAGGGGTTTAGAAGCTTTCTTT
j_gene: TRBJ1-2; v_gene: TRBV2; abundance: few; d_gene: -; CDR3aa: CASSEARVNGYTF; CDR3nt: TGTGCCAGCAGTGAAGCCCGAGTAAATGGCTACACCTTC
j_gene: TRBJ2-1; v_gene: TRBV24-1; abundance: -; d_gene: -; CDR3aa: CASSGTKHNEQFF; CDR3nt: TGTGCCTCCAGTGGCACGAAACACAATGAGCAGTTCTTC
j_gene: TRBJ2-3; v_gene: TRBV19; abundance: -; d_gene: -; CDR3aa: CASNRQDRTDTQYF; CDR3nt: TGTGCCAGTAACAGACAGGACCGCACAGATACGCAGTATTTT
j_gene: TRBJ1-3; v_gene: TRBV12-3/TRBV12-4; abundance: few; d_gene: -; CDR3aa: CASSVGISGNTIYF; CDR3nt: TGTGCCAGCAGTGTAGGAATCTCTGGAAACACCATATATTTT
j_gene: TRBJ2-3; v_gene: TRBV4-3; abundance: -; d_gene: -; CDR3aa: CASSQDRGNPQYF; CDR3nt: TGCGCCAGCAGCCAAGATCGAGGTAATCCGCAGTATTTT
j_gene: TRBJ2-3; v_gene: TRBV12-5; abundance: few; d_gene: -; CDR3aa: CATNRDHTDTQYF; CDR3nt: TGTGCTACGAACCGGGACCACACAGATACGCAGTATTTT
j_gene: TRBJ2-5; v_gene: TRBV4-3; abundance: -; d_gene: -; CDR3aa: CASSQDPETTFGETQYF; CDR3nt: TGCGCCAGCAGCCAAGATCCCGAGACTACGTTCGGAGAGACCCAGTACTTC
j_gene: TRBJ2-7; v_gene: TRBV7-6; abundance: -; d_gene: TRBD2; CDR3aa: CASSPRGGSGGLYEQYF; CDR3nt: TGTGCCAGCAGCCCACGAGGCGGTAGCGGGGGACTCTACGAGCAGTACTTC
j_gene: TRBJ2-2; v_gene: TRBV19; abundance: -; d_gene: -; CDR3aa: CASSSGPTNTGELFF; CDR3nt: TGTGCCAGTAGCTCGGGACCCACGAACACCGGGGAGCTGTTTTTT
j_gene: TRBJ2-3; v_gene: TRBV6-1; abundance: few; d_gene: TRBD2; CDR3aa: CASSEVGLAGDTQYF; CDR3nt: TGTGCCAGCAGTGAAGTGGGACTAGCGGGAGATACGCAGTATTTT
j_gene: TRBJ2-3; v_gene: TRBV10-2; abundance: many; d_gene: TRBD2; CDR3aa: CASSRGLAGAGGTDTQYF; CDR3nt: TGCGCCAGCAGTAGAGGGCTAGCGGGGGCCGGGGGCACAGATACGCAGTATTTT
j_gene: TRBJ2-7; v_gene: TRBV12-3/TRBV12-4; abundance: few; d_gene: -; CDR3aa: CVSRPFGTFYEQYF; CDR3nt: TGTGTCAGCAGGCCCTTTGGGACCTTCTACGAGCAGTACTTC
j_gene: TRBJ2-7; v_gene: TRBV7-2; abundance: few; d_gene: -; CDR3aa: CASAGRGSYEQYF; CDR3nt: TGTGCCAGTGCCGGAAGGGGCTCCTACGAGCAGTACTTC
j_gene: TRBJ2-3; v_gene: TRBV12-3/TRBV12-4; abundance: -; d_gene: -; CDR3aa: CASNPGDVTDTQYF; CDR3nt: TGTGCCAGCAACCCTGGGGACGTCACAGATACGCAGTATTTT
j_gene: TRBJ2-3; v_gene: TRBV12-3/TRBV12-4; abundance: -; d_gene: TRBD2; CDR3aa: CASSGLGDTQYF; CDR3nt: TGTGCCAGCAGTGGACTAGGGGATACGCAGTATTTT
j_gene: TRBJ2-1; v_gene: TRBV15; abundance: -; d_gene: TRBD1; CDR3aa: CATSRDLTGTGARYEQFF; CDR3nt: TGTGCCACCAGCAGAGATTTGACGGGGACAGGGGCGCGGTATGAGCAGTTCTTC
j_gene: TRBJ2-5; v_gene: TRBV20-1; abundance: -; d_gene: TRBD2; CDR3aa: CSATALAGEETQYF; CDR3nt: TGCAGTGCTACGGCCCTAGCGGGGGAAGAGACCCAGTACTTC
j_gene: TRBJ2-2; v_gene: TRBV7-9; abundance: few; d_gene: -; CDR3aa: CASSNEGVAGELFF; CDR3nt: TGTGCCAGCAGCAATGAAGGGGTGGCCGGGGAGCTGTTTTTT
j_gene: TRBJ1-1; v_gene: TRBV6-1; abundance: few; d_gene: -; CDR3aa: CASSLRTVNTEAFF; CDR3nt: TGTGCCAGCAGTCTCCGGACGGTCAACACTGAAGCTTTCTTT
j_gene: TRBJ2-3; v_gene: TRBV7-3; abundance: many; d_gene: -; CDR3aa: CASSLRVGRYF; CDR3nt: TGTGCCAGCAGCTTAAGAGTAGGGCGGTATTTT
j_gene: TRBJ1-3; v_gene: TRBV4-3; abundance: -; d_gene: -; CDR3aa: CASSQARGVGGNTIYF; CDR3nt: TGCGCCAGCAGCCAAGCGAGGGGAGTGGGTGGAAACACCATATATTTT
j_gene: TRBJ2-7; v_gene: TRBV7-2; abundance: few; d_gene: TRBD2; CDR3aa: CASRSGTSGSYEQYF; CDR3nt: TGTGCCAGCAGATCCGGGACTAGCGGGTCGTACGAGCAGTACTTC
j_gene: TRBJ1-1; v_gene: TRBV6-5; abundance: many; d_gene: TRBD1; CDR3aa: CASSPDRVNTEAFF; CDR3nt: TGTGCCAGCAGCCCGGACAGGGTGAACACTGAAGCTTTCTTT
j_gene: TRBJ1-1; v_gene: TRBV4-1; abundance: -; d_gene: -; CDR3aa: CASSQDLVQTMNTEAFF; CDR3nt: TGCGCCAGCAGCCAAGATCTTGTCCAGACCATGAACACTGAAGCTTTCTTT
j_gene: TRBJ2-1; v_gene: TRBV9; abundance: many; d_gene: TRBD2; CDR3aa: CASSVEGLASNEQFF; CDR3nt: TGTGCCAGCAGCGTAGAGGGACTAGCCTCCAATGAGCAGTTCTTC
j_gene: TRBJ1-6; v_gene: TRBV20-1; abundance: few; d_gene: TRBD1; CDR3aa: CSARDQGGVNSPLHF; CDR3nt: TGCAGTGCTAGAGATCAAGGGGGCGTCAATTCACCCCTCCACTTT
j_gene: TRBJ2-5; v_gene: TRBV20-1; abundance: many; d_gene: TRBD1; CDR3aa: CSALDRGLPQETQYF; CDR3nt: TGCAGTGCCCTGGACAGGGGGCTCCCCCAAGAGACCCAGTACTTC
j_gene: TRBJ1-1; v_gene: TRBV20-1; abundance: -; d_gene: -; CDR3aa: CSANLRGFREAFF; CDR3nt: TGCAGTGCAAACCTCAGGGGATTCAGGGAAGCTTTCTTT
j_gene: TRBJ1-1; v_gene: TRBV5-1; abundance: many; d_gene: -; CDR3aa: CASSTDREAFF; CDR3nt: TGCGCCAGCAGCACCGACAGAGAAGCTTTCTTT
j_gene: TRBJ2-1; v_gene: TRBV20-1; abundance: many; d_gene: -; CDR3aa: CSAFTGRSSYNEQFF; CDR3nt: TGCAGTGCTTTTACAGGGCGAAGCTCCTACAATGAGCAGTTCTTC
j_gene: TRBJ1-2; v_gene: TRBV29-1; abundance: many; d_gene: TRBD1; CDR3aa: CSAGTANYGYTF; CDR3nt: TGCAGCGCCGGGACAGCCAACTATGGCTACACCTTC
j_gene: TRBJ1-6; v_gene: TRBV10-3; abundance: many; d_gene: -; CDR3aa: CAISAAPPRRLDSPLHF; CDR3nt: TGTGCCATCAGTGCCGCCCCTCCAAGGAGACTAGATTCACCCCTCCACTTT
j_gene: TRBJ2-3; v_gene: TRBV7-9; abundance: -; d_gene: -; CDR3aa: CASAEGSTDTQYF; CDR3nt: TGTGCCAGCGCGGAGGGCAGCACAGATACGCAGTATTTT
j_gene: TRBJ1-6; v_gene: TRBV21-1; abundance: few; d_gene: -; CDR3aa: CASSDEDRAFMDSPLHF; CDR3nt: TGTGCCAGCAGCGATGAGGACAGGGCATTTATGGATTCACCCCTCCACTTT
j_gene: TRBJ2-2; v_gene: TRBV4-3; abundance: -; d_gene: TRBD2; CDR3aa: CASSQGAGTNTGELFF; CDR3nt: TGCGCCAGCAGCCAAGGAGCGGGGACGAACACCGGGGAGCTGTTTTTT
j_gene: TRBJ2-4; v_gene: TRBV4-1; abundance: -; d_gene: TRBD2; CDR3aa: CASSQLAGGLAKNIQYF; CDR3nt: TGCGCCAGCAGCCAACTAGCGGGGGGTCTAGCCAAAAACATTCAGTACTTC
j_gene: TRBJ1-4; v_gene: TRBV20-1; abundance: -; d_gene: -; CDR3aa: CSATASITDATNEKLFF; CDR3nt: TGCAGTGCTACAGCCTCGATCACGGATGCAACTAATGAAAAACTGTTTTTT
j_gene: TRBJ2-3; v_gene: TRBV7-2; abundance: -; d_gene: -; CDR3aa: CASSLRISTDTQYF; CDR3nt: TGTGCCAGCAGCTTAAGAATTAGCACAGATACGCAGTATTTT
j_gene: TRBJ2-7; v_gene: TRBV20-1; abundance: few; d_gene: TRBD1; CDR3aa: CSATREQGAEQYF; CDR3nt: TGCAGTGCTACTCGTGAACAGGGGGCCGAGCAGTACTTC
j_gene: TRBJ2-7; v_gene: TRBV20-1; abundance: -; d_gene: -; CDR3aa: CSPSAGDEQYF; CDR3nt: TGCAGTCCCTCGGCGGGTGACGAGCAGTACTTC
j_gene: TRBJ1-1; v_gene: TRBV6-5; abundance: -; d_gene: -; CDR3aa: CASIRERRDTEAFF; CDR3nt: TGTGCCAGCATACGTGAGAGGCGGGACACTGAAGCTTTCTTT
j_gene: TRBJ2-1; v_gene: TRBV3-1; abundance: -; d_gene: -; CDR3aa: CASSSFVNEQFF; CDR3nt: TGTGCCAGCAGCTCGTTCGTTAATGAGCAGTTCTTC
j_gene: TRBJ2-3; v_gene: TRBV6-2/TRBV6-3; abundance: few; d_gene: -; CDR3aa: CASSSLLVQSTDTQYF; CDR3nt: TGTGCCAGCAGTTCCCTACTAGTTCAGAGCACAGATACGCAGTATTTT
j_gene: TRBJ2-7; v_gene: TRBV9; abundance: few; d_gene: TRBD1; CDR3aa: CASSIGQGSYEQYF; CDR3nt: TGTGCCAGCAGCATCGGACAGGGATCCTACGAGCAGTACTTC